These T cell receptor beta chains were read from a single sample in a study of radiation and T cells in renal cell carcinoma. Profiled with immunoSEQ multiplex PCR; TCRdb holds only in-frame clones, not every one. The repertoire consists of 23,000 or so clones, with 58% occurring once and the leading ten covering 20% to 25%. The sample here was tumor tissue, taken from a patient whose treatment was nephrectomy without radiotherapy. These receptor sequences come from a man in his forties with renal cell carcinoma. Each CDR3 is given with its conserved first and last residue. Fields, in order: V gene, J gene, CDR3 protein.

TRBV7-8	TRBJ2-3	CASSLAEAGNTQYF
TRBV25-1	TRBJ2-3	CASSFGQGGTDTQYF
TRBV9	TRBJ2-1	CASSVLPPSGSSNEQFF
TRBV19	TRBJ2-2	CASSLRDRETGELFF
TRBV20-1	TRBJ1-1	CSAGIYSEAFF
TRBV6-1	TRBJ2-3	CASSEFLVTDTQYF
TRBV28	TRBJ1-6	CASSPSSGQNSPLHF
TRBV7-3	TRBJ2-1	CASSFGGVSEQFF
TRBV10-3	TRBJ1-2	CAISSDRAGYTF
TRBV5-4	TRBJ2-3	CASSPGASGRIGDTQYF
TRBV27	TRBJ2-1	CASSFRAYNEQFF
TRBV18	TRBJ2-7	CASSRQGALNEQYF
TRBV7-7	TRBJ2-5	CASSSGAGETQYF
TRBV9	TRBJ2-3	CASSVALAGGTDTQYF
TRBV19	TRBJ2-1	CASSIQIFNEQFF
TRBV9	TRBJ1-1	CASSVVPNRNTEAFF
TRBV14	TRBJ2-7	CASSQGASGSYEQYF
TRBV4-3	TRBJ1-2	CASSQDAGPYGYTF